This is a list of T cell receptor beta chains from one sample in a study of blood T cell repertoires in COVID-19. Only in-frame clones appear in the TCRdb table, and some are missing; sequencing was by immunoSEQ multiplex PCR. Of about 250,000 clones in the sample, roughly nine tenths were seen once. Sequenced sample: peripheral blood. These receptors all come from a woman aged 40 to 55 who had recovered from COVID-19. CDR3s include the opening cysteine and the closing phenylalanine or tryptophan. The D gene is left open where the match is weak. Clone size is shown for a subset of rows, as once, few, many or a class of expanded clone.

D gene	V gene	J gene	clone size	CDR3 DNA	CDR3 protein
.	TRBV11-3	TRBJ1-2	.	TGTGCCAGCAGCTTGGACAACGGCGGCTATGGCTACACCTTC	CASSLDNGGYGYTF
.	TRBV28	TRBJ2-2	once	TGTGCCAGCAGTTTATTAGGGGGGGTAGGGAACACCGGGGAGCTGTTTTTT	CASSLLGGVGNTGELFF
.	TRBV3-1/TRBV3-2	TRBJ1-3	.	TGTGCCAGCAGCCATTATACAGGAGTCTCTGGAAACACCATATATTTT	CASSHYTGVSGNTIYF
TRBD1	TRBV9	TRBJ2-2	few	TGTGCCAGCAGCGTAGCCGGGACAGGGGGCTTTGGGGAGCTGTTTTTT	CASSVAGTGGFGELFF
TRBD1	TRBV24-1	TRBJ2-3	once	TGTGCCACCAGTGGAATTCAGGGGGCCCGATCAGATACGCAGTATTTT	CATSGIQGARSDTQYF
TRBD1	TRBV9	TRBJ1-2	.	TGTGCCAGCAGCGTAGTACGGGGGACAGAGGACGCCTTC	CASSVVRGTEDAF
TRBD1	TRBV2	TRBJ2-7	.	TGTGCCAGCAGTGAAGCGGCGCAGGGGGCCTACGAGCAGTACTTC	CASSEAAQGAYEQYF
.	TRBV21-1	TRBJ2-7	.	TGTGCCAGCAGCGAGGAGAAGAGCTCCTACGAGCAGTACTTC	CASSEEKSSYEQYF
TRBD2	TRBV6-5	TRBJ2-1	.	TGTGCCAGCAGGCGGACTAGCGGGAGTTACAATGAGCAGTTCTTC	CASRRTSGSYNEQFF
.	TRBV12-3/TRBV12-4	TRBJ1-1	once	TGTGCCAGCAGTTCACAGGGATACGAAGCTTTCTTT	CASSSQGYEAFF
TRBD2	TRBV5-1	TRBJ2-7	.	TGCGCCAGCAGCGCCGGGACTAGCGGTTACGAGCAGTACTTC	CASSAGTSGYEQYF
.	TRBV27	TRBJ1-1	.	TGTGCCAGCAGTTTCTCCGGGAGGGGGGCTGAAGCTTTCTTT	CASSFSGRGAEAFF
TRBD2	TRBV4-1	TRBJ2-7	.	TGCGCCAGCAGCCACAGACTAGCGGGGGCCTACGAGCAGTACTTC	CASSHRLAGAYEQYF
.	TRBV4-1	TRBJ2-5	.	TGCGCCAGCAGCAAACAGGAGTACCAAGAGACCCAGTACTTC	CASSKQEYQETQYF
TRBD2	TRBV5-1	TRBJ2-2	once	TGCGCCAGCAGCTTGGCTCTAGCGGGAGGCTCCCCCGCCGGGGAGCTGTTTTTT	CASSLALAGGSPAGELFF
.	TRBV18	TRBJ2-7	once	TGTGCCAGCTCAGGGGGCTGGGGCGAGCAGTACTTC	CASSGGWGEQYF
TRBD2	TRBV27	TRBJ2-1	.	TGTGCCAGCAGTTTATCGGGAGGGACTAGTCTGAATGAGCAGTTCTTC	CASSLSGGTSLNEQFF
.	TRBV9	TRBJ1-4	.	TGTGCCAGCAGCGTAGGTCAGTCTAATGAAAAACTGTTTTTT	CASSVGQSNEKLFF
TRBD1	TRBV7-6	TRBJ2-5	.	TGTGCCAGCAGCTGGCCGGGACAGGATCGAGAGACCCAGTACTTC	CASSWPGQDRETQYF
TRBD1	TRBV5-4	TRBJ1-2	.	TGTGCCAGCAGCCGACAGGGACAGGCTGCTGGCTACACCTTC	CASSRQGQAAGYTF
TRBD1	TRBV18	TRBJ1-2	once	TGTGCCAGCTCACCACAGACGGGACAGAATTATGGCTACACCTTC	CASSPQTGQNYGYTF
TRBD2	TRBV6-4	TRBJ2-1	.	TGTGCCAGCAGTGAAGGCGGGAGGGCTTACAATGAGCAGTTCTTC	CASSEGGRAYNEQFF
TRBD2	TRBV24-1	TRBJ2-7	.	TGTGCCTCCACCCGGGGGACTAGCGGGAACTCCTACGAGCAGTACTTC	CASTRGTSGNSYEQYF
.	TRBV27	TRBJ2-7	.	TGTGCCAGCAGTTTGGGGGGACAGTCACTCTACGAGCAGTACTTC	CASSLGGQSLYEQYF
.	TRBV24-1	TRBJ1-6	once	TGTGCCACCAGTGAACCGAACCGGGGCTCCTATAATTCACCCCTCCACTTT	CATSEPNRGSYNSPLHF
TRBD2	TRBV24-1	TRBJ2-3	.	TGTGCCACCAGTGATACTACTAGCGGGATCACCACAGATACGCAGTATTTT	CATSDTTSGITTDTQYF
TRBD2	TRBV7-8	TRBJ2-7	once	TGTGCCAGCAGCTTAACTAGCGGGGAGGTCGAGCAGTACTTC	CASSLTSGEVEQYF
.	TRBV10-3	TRBJ2-4	.	TGTGCCATCAGTCCCGGGGGGCTAGCCAAAAACATTCAGTACTTC	CAISPGGLAKNIQYF
TRBD2	TRBV10-3	TRBJ2-1	.	TGTGCCATCAGATCCTCTCTAGCGGACAATGAGCAGTTCTTC	CAIRSSLADNEQFF
.	TRBV27	TRBJ1-5	.	TGTGCCAGCAGTTTGTCCGAGGATCAGCCCCAGCATTTT	CASSLSEDQPQHF
TRBD1	TRBV5-1	TRBJ1-1	once	TGCGCCAGCAGCCGGGGACAGGGGAGTGATGAAGCTTTCTTT	CASSRGQGSDEAFF
TRBD1	TRBV6-5	TRBJ2-5	once	TGTGCCAGCAACTCAGCAGGGGGCAGGGGAGAGACCCAGTACTTC	CASNSAGGRGETQYF
TRBD2	TRBV5-4	TRBJ2-5	.	TGTGCCAGCAGTTTTCAAGGGCGGGGGGACCAGTACTTC	CASSFQGRGDQYF
.	TRBV6-5	TRBJ2-7	.	TGTGCCAGCAGTTACTCAGGGGTAGGCTCCTACGAGCAGTACTTC	CASSYSGVGSYEQYF